This TCR beta chain emerged from a study of T-cell memory formation after mild COVID-19. Notes on the study in general: Whether second-wave clones peaking at day 37 were SARS-CoV-2 specific went unconfirmed. The finding that pre-infection memory included some responding clones suggested that cross-reactive memory joined.

Germline V gene data show CDR1 as SGHRS and CDR2 as YFSETQ. CDR3 length: 12 residues. The V end was cut by 4 bases, the J end by 6 bases, with 10 bases between. This clonotype came up many times. Its antigen is still unknown. TCRdb fed the 5' RACE reads into MiXCR, producing one record per CDR3 protein. The table has 250,000 to 350,000 distinct CDR3 sequences, just under 20% seen once; the top ten hold approximately 21%. What was sequenced was PBMCs or a T cell subset sorted from them (not recorded which). The receptor's source is a man between 18 and 29 years old who had mild COVID-19 (a few samples of this study predate the infection). Cell type and time point are not known. V usage is TRBV5-1 and J usage is TRBJ1-2; D call uncertain. CDR3 sequence (DNA): TGCGCCAGCAGCCCTGTTGGGGATGGCTACACCTTC. As protein: CASSPVGDGYTF. The full variable domain, its missing parts supplied by reference TRBV5-1 and TRBJ1-2, is KAGVTQTPRYLIKTRGQQVTLSCSPISGHRSVSWYQQTPGQGLQFLFEYFSETQRNKGNFPGRFSGRQFSNSRSEMNVSTLELGDSALYLCASSPVGDGYTFGSGTRLTVV.